The T cell receptor (beta chain) under discussion was sequenced for a study of blood T cell repertoires in COVID-19 (dated by TCRdb to about 2020). Broadly, across the study: Collaborator samples came from the United States, Italy and Spain and covered acute and convalescent phases of COVID-19. A freely available public database, intended as a resource for researchers studying the immune response to SARS-CoV-2, is where the repertoires were released. Where available, HLA class I and class II types were obtained from metadata supplied by the sample provider rather than from assay-based typing. Subjects who had been exposed to COVID-19, were actively infected with it, or had recovered from it provided the deeply sampled blood TCRbeta repertoires that made up the dataset. The prospective study material was composed of cDNA or gDNA derived from T cells, B-cell-depleted T cells, or PBMCs. The samples were drawn from two sources: the first 160 participants of the ongoing ImmuneRACE study, and 950 to 1,500 subjects contributed by 6 global collaborators. Nearly every sample came with metadata listing a de-identified subject ID, COVID-19 status, age in years and sex. Study-level results and caveats: The amount of clinical and demographic metadata varied by source and participant and was provided uncurated.

Each collaborating institution followed its own protocols to collect whole blood in K2EDTA tubes. Collaborator samples were shipped for TCRbeta analysis as frozen whole blood, isolated PBMCs, or DNA extracted from either sample type. TCRbeta CDR3 regions were amplified from genomic DNA by means of the immunoSEQ Assay, a bias-controlled multiplex PCR. The authors processed their data as follows. The number of nucleated cells in each sample was estimated from the amplification of reference gene primers within the assay. Sequence reads were collapsed and filtered to measure the absolute abundance of every unique TCRbeta CDR3 rearrangement. For each sample, productive Simpson clonality was calculated by taking the square root of Simpson's diversity index across productive rearrangements. This immuneACCESS table, as held by TCRdb, lists in-frame sequences with V and J called but not all clones. Of the missing ones, under half trace to an unresolved V gene in checked studies; the others have no known cause. V and J calls and clone size follow that table, whereas D and trimming were derived from the DNA. Across this sample there are 110,000 to 150,000 clones, with about four fifths seen only once. Of the sample, about 1.4% falls within the top ten clones.

As for this clone: What this receptor recognizes is not known. Base quality data are lacking; no much larger clone is found one base away.

Reading the germline V gene (reference sequence) gives CDR1 GTSNPN and CDR2 SVGIG. From cysteine to phenylalanine, the CDR3 is 12 amino acids long. CDR3 DNA is the only sequence kept; it has 36 bases, read in frame from the first base. V loses 3 bases, J loses 4 bases, and the germline ends lie 6 bases apart. This receptor was obtained from a human donor in a cohort sampled during active COVID-19. Recombination connected TRBV30 to TRBJ2-2; no D segment can be confidently identified. Material for sequencing was peripheral blood. CDR3 sequence: CAWSPGTGELFF. The DNA sequence is given as TGTGCCTGGAGCCCGGGCACCGGGGAGCTGTTTTTT. The full variable domain, completed from the reference TRBV30 and TRBJ2-2 proteins outside the CDR3, reads SQTIHQWPATLVQPVGSPLSLECTVEGTSNPNLYWYRQAAGRGLQLLFYSVGIGQISSEVPQNLSASRPQDRQFILSSKKLLLSDSGFYLCAWSPGTGELFFGEGSRLTVL.